The clone carrying this T cell receptor (beta chain) was picked up a small number of times. Losses at the gene ends were 3 bases for V and 3 bases for J; bases not matched to a gene: 6. From germline, CDR1 is SEHNR and CDR2 FQNEAQ (reference sequence). There are 15 residues in the CDR3. Sequenced by immunoSEQ multiplex PCR; TCRdb stores in-frame clones only, minus some. Of about 110,000 clones detected, about 90% appear once; the ten largest clones hold over 0.65%. The sample belongs to a study of T cell changes during pregnancy in multiple sclerosis. The TCR originated in a female donor in good health, enrolled as a control in a pregnancy study. Source: peripheral blood, taken in the third trimester of pregnancy. The V and J genes are TRBV7-9 and TRBJ2-3; 7 bases are a match to TRBD2. CDR3 sequence: CASSLSLAETDTQYF. The CDR3 DNA sequence: TGTGCCAGCAGCTTGAGTCTAGCGGAAACAGATACGCAGTATTTT.